The 10 T cell receptor beta chains given below trace back to one sample, sequenced in a study of blood T cell repertoires in COVID-19. Profiled with immunoSEQ multiplex PCR; TCRdb holds only in-frame clones, not every one. The sample records a few hundred thousand clones, approximately 92% being singletons. What was sequenced was peripheral blood. The receptors derive from a person under 35 with COVID-19, enrolled during active disease.

This chain uses TRBV25-1 with TRBJ2-1; possibly TRBD2 for D (5 bases). V was shortened by 0 bases and J by 5 bases, with 17 bases between the two germline ends. The CDR3 has 17 residues. CDR1 and CDR2 (germline): MGHDK, SYGVNS. CDR3 DNA: TGTGCCAGCAGTGAATATAGCGCAGGCCTAAAAAACAATGAGCAGTTCTTC. This encodes CASSEYSAGLKNNEQFF.

The genes are TRBV5-4 and TRBJ2-2, with a weak D call TRBD2 (6 bases). Germline assignment: CDR1 SGHNT and CDR2 YYREEE (reference sequence). CDR3 size: 15 residues. V lost 7 bases and J lost 5, with 18 bases in between. Here the CDR3 DNA reads TGTGCCAGCTGGGGGGAGCCCATCCGGACCGGGGAGCTGTTTTTT. Translating it yields CASWGEPIRTGELFF.

This clone was picked up one time. The chain links TRBV10-3 to TRBJ2-1; TRBD2 is a possible D gene (6 bases). The germline V and J ends were trimmed by 0 bases and 5 bases, with 14 bases remaining between them. CDR1 is ENHRY and CDR2 is SYGVKD in the germline V gene. The CDR3 loop spans 16 amino acids. CDR3: CAISESMLQRDNEQFF. CDR3 bases: TGTGCCATCAGTGAGTCGATGTTACAGCGGGACAATGAGCAGTTCTTC.

Comments on this clone: Other DNA sequences in this specimen translate into the identical CDR3. This chain joins TRBV5-1 and TRBJ2-7, with 9 bases aligning to TRBD1. Germline lookup yields CDR1 SGHRS and CDR2 YFSETQ. There are 14 residues in the CDR3. V dropped 0 bases and J dropped 3; count of bases not matched to a gene: 1. This CDR3 is CASSLVGQGYEQYF. Written as DNA, the CDR3 is TGCGCCAGCAGCTTGGTGGGACAGGGCTACGAGCAGTACTTC.

The V and J genes are TRBV7-2 and TRBJ1-6, with a tentative D call TRBD1 (6 bases). The V end lost 5 bases, the J end lost 7 bases, and 18 bases lay between the germline ends. The CDR3 has 16 amino acids. Germline assignment: CDR1 SGHTA and CDR2 FQGNSA. DNA of the CDR3: TGTGCCAGCAGCCCCATCGGACAGACCCGCAATTCACCCCTCCACTTT. This encodes CASSPIGQTRNSPLHF. Looking up the rest from reference TRBV7-2 and TRBJ1-6 gives the full variable domain: GAGVSQSPSNKVTEKGKDVELRCDPISGHTALYWYRQSLGQGLEFLIYFQGNSAPDKSGLPSDRFSAERTGGSVSTLTIQRTQQEDSAVYLCASSPIGQTRNSPLHFGNGTRLTVT.

The J gene is TRBJ2-1, the V gene TRBV28, with D possibly TRBD2 on 6 matching bases. The CDR3 totals 14 residues. Germline-derived CDR1 and CDR2 are MDHEN and SYDVKM. Trimming removed 6 bases at V and 14 bases at J, with 23 bases between. The CDR3 coding sequence is TGTGCCAGCAGCCCAAACACCAGACGCGGGATTAAGTTCTTC. This codes for CASSPNTRRGIKFF. Based on the CDR3 plus reference TRBV28 and TRBJ2-1, the full variable domain is DVKVTQSSRYLVKRTGEKVFLECVQDMDHENMFWYRQDPGLGLRLIYFSYDVKMKEKGDIPEGYSVSREKKERFSLILESASTNQTSMYLCASSPNTRRGIKFFGPGTRLTVL.

The V call is TRBV5-1, the J call TRBJ2-1; 8 bases fit TRBD1. The length of the CDR3 is 15 residues. Germline CDR1 is SGHRS and CDR2 is YFSETQ. V dropped 2 bases and J dropped 7; count of bases not matched to a gene: 8. CDR3 protein: CASSFSRTGSNEQFF. The DNA of the CDR3 is TGCGCCAGCAGCTTCTCTCGGACAGGGAGTAATGAGCAGTTCTTC. The full variable domain, its missing parts supplied by reference TRBV5-1 and TRBJ2-1, is KAGVTQTPRYLIKTRGQQVTLSCSPISGHRSVSWYQQTPGQGLQFLFEYFSETQRNKGNFPGRFSGRQFSNSRSEMNVSTLELGDSALYLCASSFSRTGSNEQFFGPGTRLTVL.

The CDR3 nucleotides are TGTGCCAGCTCACCACCGTCGACATTTTACAATGAGCAGTTCTTC. Encoded protein: CASSPPSTFYNEQFF. V and J are TRBV18 and TRBJ2-1; D not certain. The ends were cut back, 0 bases at V and 4 bases at J, with 10 bases in the middle. The CDR3 is made up of 15 amino acids. The germline V gene encodes CDR1 KGHSH and CDR2 LQKENI. Based on the CDR3 plus reference TRBV18 and TRBJ2-1, the full variable domain is NAGVMQNPRHLVRRRGQEARLRCSPMKGHSHVYWYRQLPEEGLKFMVYLQKENIIDESGMPKERFSAEFPKEGPSILRIQQVVRGDSAAYFCASSPPSTFYNEQFFGPGTRLTVL.

The DNA for the CDR3 is TGTGCCAGCAGTGGAAGCGGGAGCTCCTACAATGAGCAGTTCTTC. Its translation: CASSGSGSSYNEQFF. The chain recombines TRBV27 with TRBJ2-1, with 8 bases identical to TRBD2. The trim removed 5 bases at V and 0 bases at J, leaving 3 bases unmatched. Germline-derived CDR1 and CDR2 are MNHEY and SMNVEV (reference sequence). The CDR3 is 15 amino acids.

The rearrangement uses TRBV12-2 and TRBJ2-1; the table names TRBD2, a call not compared with the DNA. TRBV12-2 is reported as a pseudogene. This CDR3 has 19 amino acids. CDR3 residues: CASRRLAGGLRREGNEQFF. CDR3 bases: TGTGCAAGTCGCCGACTAGCGGGAGGGCTGAGAAGGGAGGGCAATGAGCAGTTCTTC.